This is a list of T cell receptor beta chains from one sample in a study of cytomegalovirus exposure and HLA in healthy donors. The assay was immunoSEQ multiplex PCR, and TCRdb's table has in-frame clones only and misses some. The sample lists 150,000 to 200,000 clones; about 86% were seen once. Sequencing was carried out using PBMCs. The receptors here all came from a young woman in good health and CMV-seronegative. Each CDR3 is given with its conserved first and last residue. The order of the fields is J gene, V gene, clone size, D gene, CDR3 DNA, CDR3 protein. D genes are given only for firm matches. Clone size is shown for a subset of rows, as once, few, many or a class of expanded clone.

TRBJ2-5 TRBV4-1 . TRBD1 TGCGCCAGCAGCCAAAATCCCACAGGGGGCCAAGAGACCCAGTACTTC CASSQNPTGGQETQYF
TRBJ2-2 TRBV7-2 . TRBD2 TGTGCCAGCAAAACGACTAGCGGGGGGCTCGGGGAGCTGTTTTTT CASKTTSGGLGELFF
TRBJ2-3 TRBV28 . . TGTGCCAGCAGTTTCCGGGGGGCAGAGCAATCAGATACGCAGTATTTT CASSFRGAEQSDTQYF
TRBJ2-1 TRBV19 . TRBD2 TGTGCCAGTAGTAGGCAGCGGGGGGAAAACAATGAGCAGTTCTTC CASSRQRGENNEQFF
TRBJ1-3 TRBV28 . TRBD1 TGTGCCAGCCGCGGGACAGGGCCACCCTCTGGAAACACCATATATTTT CASRGTGPPSGNTIYF
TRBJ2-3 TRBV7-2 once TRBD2 TGTGCCAGCAGCTTAAGAGCTGCGGGGGGACTTAGCACAGATACGCAGTATTTT CASSLRAAGGLSTDTQYF
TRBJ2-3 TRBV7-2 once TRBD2 TGTGCCAGCAACCCCCTGGGGCCTAGCGGGGGATCGCAGTATTTT CASNPLGPSGGSQYF
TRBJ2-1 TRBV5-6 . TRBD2 TGTGCCAGCAGCTTGGGCCAGCGGGGGGACAATGAGCAGTTCTTC CASSLGQRGDNEQFF
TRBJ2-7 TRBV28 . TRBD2 TGTGCCAGCAGTCCCTTTCTGACTAGCGGGATGCCCTACGAGCAGTACTTC CASSPFLTSGMPYEQYF
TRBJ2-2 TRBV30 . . TGTGCCTGGAGTGTACAGACCACCGGGGAGCTGTTTTTT CAWSVQTTGELFF
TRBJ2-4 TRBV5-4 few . TGTGCCAGCAGCTTGCGGGGTGAGGGTAACATTCAGTACTTC CASSLRGEGNIQYF
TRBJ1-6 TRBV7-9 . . TGTTCCAGCAGCCGACTTGGTGAGGACTCCTATAATTCACCCCTCCACTTT CSSSRLGEDSYNSPLHF
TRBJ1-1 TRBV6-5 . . TGTGCCAGCAGGAAGGTTCCGGCGGGGGGAACTGAAGCTTTCTTT CASRKVPAGGTEAFF
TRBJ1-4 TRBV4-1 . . TGCGCCAGCAGCCAAGTGGGAAGGGGCGATTCCGAAAAACTGTTTTTT CASSQVGRGDSEKLFF
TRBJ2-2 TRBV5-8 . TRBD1 TGTGCCAGCAGCTCCCTCCCCGGGACAGATGCCACCGGGGAGCTGTTTTTT CASSSLPGTDATGELFF
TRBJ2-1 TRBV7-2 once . TGTGCCAGCAGCCCCCGGGCCTACAATGAGCAGTTCTTC CASSPRAYNEQFF
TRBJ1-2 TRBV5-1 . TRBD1 TGCGCCAGCAGCCAGGGGACAGGGGTCTATGGCTACACCTTC CASSQGTGVYGYTF
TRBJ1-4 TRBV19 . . TGTGCCAGTCCCCCCGCCAGTACAGCAACTAATGAAAAACTGTTTTTT CASPPASTATNEKLFF
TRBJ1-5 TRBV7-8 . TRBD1 TGTGCCAGCACTGAGGACAGGGGCAATCAGCCCCAGCATTTT CASTEDRGNQPQHF
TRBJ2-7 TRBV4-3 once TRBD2 TGCGCCAGCAGCCAGCTTACTAGCGGTGACTACGAGCAGTACTTC CASSQLTSGDYEQYF
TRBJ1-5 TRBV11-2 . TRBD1 TGTGCCAGCAGCGAGGGGGCTTTGGGTAGCAATCAGCCCCAGCATTTT CASSEGALGSNQPQHF
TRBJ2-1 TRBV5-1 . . TGCGCCAGCAGCTTGGTCCCGGAGACCTACAATGAGCAGTTCTTC CASSLVPETYNEQFF
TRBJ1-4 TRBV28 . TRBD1 TGTGCCAGCAGCGACTTACGACAGGGCGGAGATGAAAAACTGTTTTTT CASSDLRQGGDEKLFF
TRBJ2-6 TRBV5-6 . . TGTGCCAGCAGCTTGGGGCCAGTTGGGGCCAACGTCCTGACTTTC CASSLGPVGANVLTF
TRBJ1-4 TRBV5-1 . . TGCGCCAGCAGCCAGGGACATCCTAATGAAAAACTGTTTTTT CASSQGHPNEKLFF
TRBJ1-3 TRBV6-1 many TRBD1 TGTGCCAGCAGTCTCGACAGGGTTGGAAACACCATATATTTT CASSLDRVGNTIYF
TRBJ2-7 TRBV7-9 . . TGTGCCAGCAGGGTCGGGGGGCCTAACTACGAGCAGTACTTC CASRVGGPNYEQYF
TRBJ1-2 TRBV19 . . TGTGCCAGTAGTGTACAGGGTATTGACCTCTATGGCTACACCTTC CASSVQGIDLYGYTF
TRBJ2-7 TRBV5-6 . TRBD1 TGTGCCAGCTCCGAGGGGGCGGAACCCTACGAGCAGTACTTC CASSEGAEPYEQYF
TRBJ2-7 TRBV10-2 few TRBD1 TGCGCCAGCAACCCGGGACAGGCCTACGAGCAGTACTTC CASNPGQAYEQYF
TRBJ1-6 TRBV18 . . TGTGCCAGCTCACGACAAGATAATTCACCCCTCCACTTT CASSRQDNSPLHF
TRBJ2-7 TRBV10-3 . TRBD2 TGTGCCATCAGTGAGCAGCCGGGACTAGGAGCCTACGAGCAGTACTTC CAISEQPGLGAYEQYF
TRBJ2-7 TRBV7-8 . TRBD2 TGTGCCAGCAGCTTCCCCGCTAGCGGGAGGGCCTACGAGCAGTACTTC CASSFPASGRAYEQYF
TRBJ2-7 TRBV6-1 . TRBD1 TGTGCCAGCAGTCCTATCGGACAGGGCTACGAGCAGTACTTC CASSPIGQGYEQYF
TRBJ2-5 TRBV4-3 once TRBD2 TGCGCCAGCAGCCTTAGCGGGGGGCCCGGTTTGGAGACCCAGTACTTC CASSLSGGPGLETQYF
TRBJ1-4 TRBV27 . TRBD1 TGTGCCAGCAGTCCCTGGGACAGGGGTAGTGAAAAACTGTTTTTT CASSPWDRGSEKLFF
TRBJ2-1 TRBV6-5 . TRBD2 TGTGCCAGCAGTATCCTGGCGGGGGGGCCCCATGAGCAGTTCTTC CASSILAGGPHEQFF
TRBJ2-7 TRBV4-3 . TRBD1 TGCGCCAGCAGCCAAGTCCCCGGACAGGGATTGTACGAGCAGTACTTC CASSQVPGQGLYEQYF
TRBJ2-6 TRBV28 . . TGTGCCAGTTTCAGTCTCTCTGGGGCCAACGGCCTGACTTTC CASFSLSGANGLTF
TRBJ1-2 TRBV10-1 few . TGCGCCAGCAGTGAGTCGATCGGGGGGCACTACACCTTC CASSESIGGHYTF
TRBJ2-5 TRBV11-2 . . TGTGCCAGCAGCTATGCCAGGCCCCCCCAGACCCAGTACTTC CASSYARPPQTQYF
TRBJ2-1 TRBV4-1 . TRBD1 TGCGCCAGCAGCCGCGAACAGGGGGTGGGTGGCTATGAGCAGTTCTTC CASSREQGVGGYEQFF
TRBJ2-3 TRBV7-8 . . TGTGCCAGCAGCTTACCACGACCAGGTCGGGATACGCAGTATTTT CASSLPRPGRDTQYF